This entry features one TCR beta chain sequence. The antigen is unknown. The sample originates from a study of cytomegalovirus exposure and HLA in healthy donors. Study observations and caveats: The productive fraction for most TCR beta V segments was about 90% or about 30% in an earlier analysis. An analysis was carried out later, and it reportedly showed fewer N-insertions in an Asian-associated ancestry cluster than the roughly 670-donor mean. High sensitivity and specificity were reportedly achieved when the classifier diagnosed cytomegalovirus status. With DRB1 most and HLA-C fewest, TCR association rates differed between HLA loci in a later analysis.

The CDR3 extends over 17 amino acids. Germline assignment: CDR1 LGHNA and CDR2 YSLEER. Both 60 Vbeta primers and 13 Jbeta primers went into the PCR. Only in-frame clones appear in the TCRdb table, and some are missing; sequencing was by immunoSEQ multiplex PCR. The sample has some 150,000 clones, over 60% seen once; the top ten hold about 2.3%. This receptor was obtained from a woman aged 45-60 years in good health and CMV-seronegative. The gene calls are TRBV4-3 and TRBJ2-5, with 9 bases fitting TRBD2. Judging by the DNA end, TRBJ2-7 fits better; the J call may be wrong. Sequenced sample: PBMCs. This CDR3 is CASSRKVAGEGSYEQYF. The CDR3 nucleotides read TGCGCCAGCAGCCGAAAAGTAGCGGGAGAGGGGTCCTACGAGCAGTACTTC.